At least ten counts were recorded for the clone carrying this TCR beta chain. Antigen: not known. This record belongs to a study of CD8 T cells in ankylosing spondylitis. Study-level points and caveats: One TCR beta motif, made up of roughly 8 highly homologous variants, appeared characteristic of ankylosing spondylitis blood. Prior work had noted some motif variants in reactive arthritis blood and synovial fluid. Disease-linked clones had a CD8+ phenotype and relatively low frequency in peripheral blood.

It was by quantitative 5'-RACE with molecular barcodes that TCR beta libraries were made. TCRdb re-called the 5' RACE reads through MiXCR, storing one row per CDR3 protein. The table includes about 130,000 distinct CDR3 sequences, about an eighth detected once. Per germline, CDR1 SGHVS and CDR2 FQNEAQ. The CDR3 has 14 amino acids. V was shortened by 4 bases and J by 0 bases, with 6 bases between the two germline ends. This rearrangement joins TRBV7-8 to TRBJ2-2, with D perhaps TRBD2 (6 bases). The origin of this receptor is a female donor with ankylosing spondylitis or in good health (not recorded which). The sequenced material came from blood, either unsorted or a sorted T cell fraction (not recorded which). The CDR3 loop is CASSWDSNTGELFF. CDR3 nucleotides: TGTGCCAGCAGCTGGGACTCGAACACCGGGGAGCTGTTTTTT.